This note documents a single T cell receptor (beta chain) sequence. The target antigen is unknown. The data belong to a study of shared clonotypes between healthy human individuals. The study, taken as a whole, reports: Non-shared clonotypes displayed generation probabilities falling below those of clonotypes present in all four donors.

Sorted-subset replicate PCRs used about 0.2 ug DNA, 25,000 to 30,000 T cell genomes. Clones were sequenced by immunoSEQ multiplex PCR, and TCRdb holds only the in-frame ones, with some missing. This sample has 650,000 to 800,000 clones; over 55% occur once, and the top ten carry around 1.8%. In the CD4+ fraction, cells were divided into CD45RA+ naive and CD45RA-negative memory subsets. Trimming removed 6 bases at V and 5 bases at J, with 10 bases between. CDR3 length equals 11 residues. Germline V gives CDR1 DFQATT, CDR2 SNEGSKA (reference sequence). This TCR came from a woman aged 30 to 39 in good health. The chain recombines TRBV20-1 with TRBJ1-1; D gene uncertain. Sequencing input: memory CD4+ T cells sorted from blood. Subset meaning: CD45RA-negative fraction. CDR3 nucleotides: TGCAGTGCGGCGCCCAAGACTGAAGCTTTCTTT. The encoded protein is CSAAPKTEAFF.